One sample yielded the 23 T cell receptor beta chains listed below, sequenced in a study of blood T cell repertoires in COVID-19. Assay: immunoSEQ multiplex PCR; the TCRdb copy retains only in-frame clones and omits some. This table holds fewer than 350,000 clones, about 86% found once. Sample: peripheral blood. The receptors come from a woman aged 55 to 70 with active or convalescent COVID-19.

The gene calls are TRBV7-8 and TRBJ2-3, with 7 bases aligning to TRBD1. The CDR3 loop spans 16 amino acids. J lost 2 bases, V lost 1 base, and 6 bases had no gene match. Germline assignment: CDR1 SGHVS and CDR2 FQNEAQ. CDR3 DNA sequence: TGTGCCAGCAGCTTAGAGGGGACAGCGTTCACAGATACGCAGTATTTT. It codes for CASSLEGTAFTDTQYF.

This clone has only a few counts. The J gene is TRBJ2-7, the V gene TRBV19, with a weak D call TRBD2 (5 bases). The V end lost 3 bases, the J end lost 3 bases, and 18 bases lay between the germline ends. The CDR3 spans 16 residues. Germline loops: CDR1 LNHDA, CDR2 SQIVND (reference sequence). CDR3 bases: TGTGCCAGTAGTATTATAGGCAGCCCGGGGAACTACGAGCAGTACTTC. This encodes CASSIIGSPGNYEQYF.

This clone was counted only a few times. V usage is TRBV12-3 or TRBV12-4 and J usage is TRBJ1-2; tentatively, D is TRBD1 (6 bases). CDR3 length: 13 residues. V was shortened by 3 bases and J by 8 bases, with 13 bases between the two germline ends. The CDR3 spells CASSFRAGVGYTF. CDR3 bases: TGTGCCAGCAGTTTTCGGGCAGGGGTAGGCTACACCTTC.

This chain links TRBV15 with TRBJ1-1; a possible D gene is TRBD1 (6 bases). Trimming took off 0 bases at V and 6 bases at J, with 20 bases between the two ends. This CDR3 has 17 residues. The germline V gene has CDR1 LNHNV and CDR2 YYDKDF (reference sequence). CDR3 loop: CATSRDPDSPWVAEAFF. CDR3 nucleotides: TGTGCCACCAGCAGAGATCCGGACAGTCCGTGGGTCGCTGAAGCTTTCTTT.

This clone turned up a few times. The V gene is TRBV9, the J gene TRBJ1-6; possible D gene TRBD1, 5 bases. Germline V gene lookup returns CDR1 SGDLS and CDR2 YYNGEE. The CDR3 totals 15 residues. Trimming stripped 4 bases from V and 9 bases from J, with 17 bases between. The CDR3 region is CASSTLGGVGSPLHF. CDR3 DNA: TGTGCCAGCAGCACCCTGGGGGGGGTGGGTTCACCCCTCCACTTT.

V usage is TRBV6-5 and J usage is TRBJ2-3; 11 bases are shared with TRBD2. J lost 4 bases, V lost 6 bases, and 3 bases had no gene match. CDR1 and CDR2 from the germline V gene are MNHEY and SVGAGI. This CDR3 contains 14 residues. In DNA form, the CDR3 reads TGTGCCAGCAGGGGGACTAGCGGTCCAGATACGCAGTATTTT. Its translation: CASRGTSGPDTQYF.

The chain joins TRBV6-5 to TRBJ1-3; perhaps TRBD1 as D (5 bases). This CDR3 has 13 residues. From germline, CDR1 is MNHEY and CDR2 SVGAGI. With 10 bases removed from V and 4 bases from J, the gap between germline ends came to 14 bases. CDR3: CATTPAGGNTIYF. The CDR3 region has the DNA TGTGCCACTACTCCGGCAGGGGGAAACACCATATATTTT.

The CDR3 protein is CASSNGINYGYTF. The CDR3 coding sequence is TGTGCCAGCAGTAACGGGATCAACTATGGCTACACCTTC. V and J are TRBV6-2 or TRBV6-3 and TRBJ1-2; unclear D gene. The germline V gene encodes CDR1 MNHEY and CDR2 SVGEGT. V lost 5 bases, J lost 2 bases, and 9 bases lay in between. This CDR3 is 13 amino acids long.

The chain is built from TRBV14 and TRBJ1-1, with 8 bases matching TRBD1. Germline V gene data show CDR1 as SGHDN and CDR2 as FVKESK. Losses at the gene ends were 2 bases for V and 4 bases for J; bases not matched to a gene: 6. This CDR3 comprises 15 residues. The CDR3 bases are TGTGCCAGCAGCCAAAAACAGGGGGTGAGCACTGAAGCTTTCTTT. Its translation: CASSQKQGVSTEAFF. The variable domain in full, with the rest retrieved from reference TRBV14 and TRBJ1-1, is EAGVTQFPSHSVIEKGQTVTLRCDPISGHDNLYWYRRVMGKEIKFLLHFVKESKQDESGMPNNRFLAERTGGTYSTLKVQPAELEDSGVYFCASSQKQGVSTEAFFGQGTRLTVV.

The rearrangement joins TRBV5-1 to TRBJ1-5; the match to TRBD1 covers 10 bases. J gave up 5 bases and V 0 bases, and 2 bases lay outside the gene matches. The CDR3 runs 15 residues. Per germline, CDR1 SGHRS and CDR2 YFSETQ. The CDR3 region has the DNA TGCGCCAGCAGCTTGGGACAGGGGGCGGATCAGCCCCAGCATTTT. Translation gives CASSLGQGADQPQHF.

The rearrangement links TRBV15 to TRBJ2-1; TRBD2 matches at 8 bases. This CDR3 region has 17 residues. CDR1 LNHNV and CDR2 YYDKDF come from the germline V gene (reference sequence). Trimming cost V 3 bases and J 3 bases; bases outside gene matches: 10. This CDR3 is CATSSPDGGGGYNEQFF. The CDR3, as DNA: TGTGCCACCAGCAGCCCCGACGGGGGGGGCGGCTACAATGAGCAGTTCTTC.

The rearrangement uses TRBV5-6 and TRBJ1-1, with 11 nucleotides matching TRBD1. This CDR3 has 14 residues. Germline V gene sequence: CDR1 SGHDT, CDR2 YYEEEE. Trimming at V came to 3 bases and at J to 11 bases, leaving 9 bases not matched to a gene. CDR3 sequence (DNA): TGTGCCAGCAGCTGGGGACAGGGGGTGATAAGCGCTTTCTTT. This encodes CASSWGQGVISAFF.

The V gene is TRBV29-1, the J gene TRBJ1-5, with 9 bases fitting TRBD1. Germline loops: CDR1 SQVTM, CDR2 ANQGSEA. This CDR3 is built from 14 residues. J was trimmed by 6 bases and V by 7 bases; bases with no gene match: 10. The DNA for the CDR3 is TGCAGCGAGGGTACAGGGGGCGCAGGTCAGCCCCAGCATTTT. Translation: CSEGTGGAGQPQHF. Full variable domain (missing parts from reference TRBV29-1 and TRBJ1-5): SAVISQKPSRDICQRGTSLTIQCQVDSQVTMMFWYRQQPGQSLTLIATANQGSEATYESGFVIDKFPISRPNLTFSTLTVSNMSPEDSSIYLCSEGTGGAGQPQHFGDGTRLSIL.

The CDR3 nucleotides read TGTGCCAGCAGCTTAGATCGACAGCCCTATGGCTACACCTTC. Translated, it gives CASSLDRQPYGYTF. The chain carries TRBV7-9 and TRBJ1-2; maybe TRBD1 (5 bases). Germline V gene sequence: CDR1 SEHNR, CDR2 FQNEAQ (reference sequence). This CDR3 has 14 amino acids. The V gene lost 1 base and the J gene lost 4 bases, with 10 bases spanning the gap.

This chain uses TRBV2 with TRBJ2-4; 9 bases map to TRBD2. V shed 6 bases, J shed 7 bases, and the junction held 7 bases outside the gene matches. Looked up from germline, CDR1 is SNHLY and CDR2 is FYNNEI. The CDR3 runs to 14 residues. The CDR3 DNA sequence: TGTGCCAGCAGAGGTAGCGGGGGAAGGAACATTCAGTACTTC. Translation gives CASRGSGGRNIQYF. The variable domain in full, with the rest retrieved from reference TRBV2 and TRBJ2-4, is EPEVTQTPSHQVTQMGQEVILRCVPISNHLYFYWYRQILGQKVEFLVSFYNNEISEKSEIFDDQFSVERPDGSNFTLKIRSTKLEDSAMYFCASRGSGGRNIQYFGAGTRLSVL.

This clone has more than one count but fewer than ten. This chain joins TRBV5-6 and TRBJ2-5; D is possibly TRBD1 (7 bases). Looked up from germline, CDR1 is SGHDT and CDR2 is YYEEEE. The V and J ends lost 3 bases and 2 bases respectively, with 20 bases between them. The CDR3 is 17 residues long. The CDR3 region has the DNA TGTGCCAGCAGCTCCGGGGAGGCCCCGACAGGGCAAGAGACCCAGTACTTC. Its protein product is CASSSGEAPTGQETQYF.

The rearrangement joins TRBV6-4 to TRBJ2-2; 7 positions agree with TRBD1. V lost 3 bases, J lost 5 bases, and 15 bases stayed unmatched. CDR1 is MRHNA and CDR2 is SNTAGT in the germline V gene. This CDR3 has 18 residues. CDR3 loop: CASSETPRRDRPTGELFF. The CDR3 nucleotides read TGTGCCAGCAGTGAGACCCCTCGCCGGGACAGACCAACCGGGGAGCTGTTTTTT.

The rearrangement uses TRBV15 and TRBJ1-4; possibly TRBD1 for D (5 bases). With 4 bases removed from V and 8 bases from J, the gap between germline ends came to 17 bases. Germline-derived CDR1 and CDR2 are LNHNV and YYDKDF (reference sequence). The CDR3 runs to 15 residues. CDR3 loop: CATSNNGGGPEKLFF. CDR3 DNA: TGTGCCACCAGCAACAACGGCGGGGGACCGGAAAAACTGTTTTTT.

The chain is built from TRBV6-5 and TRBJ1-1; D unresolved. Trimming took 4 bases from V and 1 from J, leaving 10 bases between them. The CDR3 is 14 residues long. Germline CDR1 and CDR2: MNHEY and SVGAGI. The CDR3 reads CASSSLRQNTEAFF. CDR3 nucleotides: TGTGCCAGCAGTTCCCTCCGACAGAACACTGAAGCTTTCTTT.

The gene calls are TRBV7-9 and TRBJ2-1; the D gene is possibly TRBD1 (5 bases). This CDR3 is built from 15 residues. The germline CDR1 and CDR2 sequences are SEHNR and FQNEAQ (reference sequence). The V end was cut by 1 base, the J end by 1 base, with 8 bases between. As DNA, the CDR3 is TGTGCCAGCAGCTTAGGCCAGGGATCCTACAATGAGCAGTTCTTC. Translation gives CASSLGQGSYNEQFF.

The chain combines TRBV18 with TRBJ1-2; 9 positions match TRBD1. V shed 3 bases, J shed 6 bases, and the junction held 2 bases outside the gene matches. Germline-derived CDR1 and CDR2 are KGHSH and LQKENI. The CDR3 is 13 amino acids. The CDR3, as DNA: TGTGCCAGCTCACCTCGACAGGGGGATGGCTACACCTTC. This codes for CASSPRQGDGYTF.

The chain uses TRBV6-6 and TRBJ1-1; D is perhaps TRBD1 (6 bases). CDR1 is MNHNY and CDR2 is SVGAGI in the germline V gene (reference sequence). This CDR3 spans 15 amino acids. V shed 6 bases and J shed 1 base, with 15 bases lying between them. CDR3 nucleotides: TGTGCCAGCAGGGTCACAGGGACCCCGAACACTGAAGCTTTCTTT. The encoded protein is CASRVTGTPNTEAFF.

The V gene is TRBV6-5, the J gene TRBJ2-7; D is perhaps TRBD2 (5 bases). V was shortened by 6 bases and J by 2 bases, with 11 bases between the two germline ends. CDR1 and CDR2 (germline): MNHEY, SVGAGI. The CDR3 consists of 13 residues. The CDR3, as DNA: TGTGCCAGCAGGACCGGGGAGACCTACGAGCAGTACTTC. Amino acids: CASRTGETYEQYF.